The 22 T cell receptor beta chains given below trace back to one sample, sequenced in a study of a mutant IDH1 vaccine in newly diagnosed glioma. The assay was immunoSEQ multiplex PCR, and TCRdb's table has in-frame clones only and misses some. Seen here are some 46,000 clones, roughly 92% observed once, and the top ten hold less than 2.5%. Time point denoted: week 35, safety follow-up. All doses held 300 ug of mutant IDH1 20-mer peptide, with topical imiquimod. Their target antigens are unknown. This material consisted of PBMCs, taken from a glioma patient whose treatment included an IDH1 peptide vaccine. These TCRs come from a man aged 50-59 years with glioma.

CDR3 sequence: CASRIAGGAYEQYF. The CDR3, as DNA: TGTGCCAGCAGAATAGCGGGAGGAGCCTACGAGCAGTACTTC. The rearrangement joins TRBV28 to TRBJ2-7; TRBD2 matches 10 bases. Trimming took 6 bases from V and 2 from J; bases not matched to a gene: 4. This CDR3 is built from 14 residues. Germline V CDR1 and CDR2: MDHEN, SYDVKM.

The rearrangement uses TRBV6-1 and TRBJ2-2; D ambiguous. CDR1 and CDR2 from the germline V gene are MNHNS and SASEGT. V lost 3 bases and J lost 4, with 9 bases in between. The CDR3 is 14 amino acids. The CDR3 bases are TGTGCCAGCAGTGAGCCAGGATCCACCGGGGAGCTGTTTTTT. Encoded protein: CASSEPGSTGELFF.

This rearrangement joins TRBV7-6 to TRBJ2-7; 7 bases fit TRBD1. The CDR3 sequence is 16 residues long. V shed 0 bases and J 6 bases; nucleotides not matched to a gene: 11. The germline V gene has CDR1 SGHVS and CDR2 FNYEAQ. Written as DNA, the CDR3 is TGTGCCAGCAGCTTAGCTCGAACAGGGGAAAGGAGCGAGCAGTACTTC. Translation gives CASSLARTGERSEQYF.

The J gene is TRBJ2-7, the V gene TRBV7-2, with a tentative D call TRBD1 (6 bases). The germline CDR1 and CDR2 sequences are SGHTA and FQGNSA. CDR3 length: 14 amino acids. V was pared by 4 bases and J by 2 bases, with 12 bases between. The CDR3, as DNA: TGTGCCAGCAGCTCAAACAGGGTCGCCTACGAGCAGTACTTC. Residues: CASSSNRVAYEQYF.

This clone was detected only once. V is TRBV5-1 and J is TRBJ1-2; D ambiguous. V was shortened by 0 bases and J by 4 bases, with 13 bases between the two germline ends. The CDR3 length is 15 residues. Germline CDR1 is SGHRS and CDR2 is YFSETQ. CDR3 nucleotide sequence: TGCGCCAGCAGCTTGGGGGCACGCACAGCCTATGGCTACACCTTC. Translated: CASSLGARTAYGYTF.

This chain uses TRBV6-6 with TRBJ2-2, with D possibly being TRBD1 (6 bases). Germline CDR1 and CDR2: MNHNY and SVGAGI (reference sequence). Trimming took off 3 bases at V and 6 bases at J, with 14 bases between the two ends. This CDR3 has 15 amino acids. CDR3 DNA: TGTGCCAGCAGTTATCTAACAGGGCGGGCCGGGGAGCTGTTTTTT. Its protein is CASSYLTGRAGELFF.

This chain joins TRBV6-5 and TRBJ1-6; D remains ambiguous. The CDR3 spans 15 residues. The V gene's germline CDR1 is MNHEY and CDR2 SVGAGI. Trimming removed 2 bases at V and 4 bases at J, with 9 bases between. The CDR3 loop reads CASSYERLYNSPLHF. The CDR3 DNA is TGTGCCAGCAGTTACGAAAGGTTATATAATTCACCCCTCCACTTT.

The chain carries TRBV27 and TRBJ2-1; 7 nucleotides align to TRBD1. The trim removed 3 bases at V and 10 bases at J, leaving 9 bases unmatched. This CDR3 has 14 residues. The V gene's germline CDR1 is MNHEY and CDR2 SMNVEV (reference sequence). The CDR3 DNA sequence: TGTGCCAGCAGTTTGAATCAGGGGGTTGGAGAGCAGTTCTTC. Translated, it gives CASSLNQGVGEQFF.

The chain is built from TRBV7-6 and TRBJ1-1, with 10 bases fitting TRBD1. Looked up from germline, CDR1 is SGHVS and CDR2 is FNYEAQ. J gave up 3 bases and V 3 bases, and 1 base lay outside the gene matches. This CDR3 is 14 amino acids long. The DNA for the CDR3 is TGTGCCAGCAGCTTGGACAGGGGGGACACTGAAGCTTTCTTT. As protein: CASSLDRGDTEAFF.

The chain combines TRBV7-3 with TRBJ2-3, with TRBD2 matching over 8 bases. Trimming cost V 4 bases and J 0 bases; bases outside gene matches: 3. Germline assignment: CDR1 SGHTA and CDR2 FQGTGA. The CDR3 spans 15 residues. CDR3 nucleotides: TGTGCCAGCAGCTCGACTAGCGTGAGCACAGATACGCAGTATTTT. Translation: CASSSTSVSTDTQYF. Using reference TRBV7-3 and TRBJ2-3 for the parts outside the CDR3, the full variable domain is GAGVSQTPSNKVTEKGKYVELRCDPISGHTALYWYRQSLGQGPEFLIYFQGTGAADDSGLPNDRFFAVRPEGSVSTLKIQRTERGDSAVYLCASSSTSVSTDTQYFGPGTRLTVL.

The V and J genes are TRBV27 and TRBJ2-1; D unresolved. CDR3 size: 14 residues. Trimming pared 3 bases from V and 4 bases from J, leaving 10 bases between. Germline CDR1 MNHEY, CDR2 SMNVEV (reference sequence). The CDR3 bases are TGTGCCAGCAGTTTCCAGGTTAGATACAATGAGCAGTTCTTC. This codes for CASSFQVRYNEQFF.

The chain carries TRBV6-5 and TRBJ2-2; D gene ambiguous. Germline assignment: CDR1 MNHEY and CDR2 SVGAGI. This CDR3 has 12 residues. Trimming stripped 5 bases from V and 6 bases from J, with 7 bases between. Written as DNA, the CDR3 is TGTGCCAGCAGTCCCTCCGCCGGGGAGCTGTTTTTT. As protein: CASSPSAGELFF.

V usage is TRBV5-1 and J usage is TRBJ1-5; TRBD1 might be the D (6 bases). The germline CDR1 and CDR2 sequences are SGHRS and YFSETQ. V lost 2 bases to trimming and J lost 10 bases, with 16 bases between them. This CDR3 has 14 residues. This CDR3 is CASSLGAGENPQHF. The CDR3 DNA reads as TGCGCCAGCAGCTTAGGGGCAGGGGAGAATCCCCAGCATTTT.

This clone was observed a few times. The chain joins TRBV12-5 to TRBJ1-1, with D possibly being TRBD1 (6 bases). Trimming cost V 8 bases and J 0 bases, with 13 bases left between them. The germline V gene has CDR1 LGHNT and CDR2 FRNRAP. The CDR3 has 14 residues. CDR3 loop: CASTTGTVNTEAFF. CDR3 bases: TGTGCTAGTACGACAGGTACGGTGAACACTGAAGCTTTCTTT.

The CDR3 sequence is CASTPDRGPAGELFF. In nucleotides, the CDR3 is TGTGCCAGCACCCCGGACAGGGGGCCGGCCGGGGAGCTGTTTTTT. This chain joins TRBV6-5 and TRBJ2-2; 11 bases agree with TRBD1. The CDR3 totals 15 residues. J lost 6 bases, V lost 7 bases, and 7 bases had no gene match. Germline CDR1 is MNHEY and CDR2 is SVGAGI.

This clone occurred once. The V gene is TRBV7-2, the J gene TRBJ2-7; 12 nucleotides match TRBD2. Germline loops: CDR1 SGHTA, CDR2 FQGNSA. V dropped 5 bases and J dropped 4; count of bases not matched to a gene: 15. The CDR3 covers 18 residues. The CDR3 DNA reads TGTGCCAGCAGCCCAGGGGGACTAGCGGGTGGACTTGGTTACGAGCAGTACTTC. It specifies CASSPGGLAGGLGYEQYF.

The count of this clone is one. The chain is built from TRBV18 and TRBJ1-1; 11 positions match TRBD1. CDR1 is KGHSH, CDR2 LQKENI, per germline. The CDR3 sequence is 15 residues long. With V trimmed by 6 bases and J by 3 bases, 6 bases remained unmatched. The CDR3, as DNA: TGTGCCAGCTCTCCGGACAGGGGGCGGGACACTGAAGCTTTCTTT. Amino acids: CASSPDRGRDTEAFF.

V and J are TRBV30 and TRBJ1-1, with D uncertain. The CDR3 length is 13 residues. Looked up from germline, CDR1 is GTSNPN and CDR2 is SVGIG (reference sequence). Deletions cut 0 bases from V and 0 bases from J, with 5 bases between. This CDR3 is CAWSVLMNTEAFF. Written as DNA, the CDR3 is TGTGCCTGGAGTGTACTTATGAACACTGAAGCTTTCTTT.

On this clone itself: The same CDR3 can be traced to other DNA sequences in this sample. The CDR3 sequence is CASSIRQNTEAFF. In DNA, the CDR3 is TGTGCCAGTAGTATTAGACAGAACACTGAAGCTTTCTTT. The chain employs TRBV19 and TRBJ1-1; D is unresolved. CDR3 length equals 13 residues. The V end was cut by 3 bases, the J end by 1 base, with 6 bases between. CDR1 LNHDA and CDR2 SQIVND come from the germline V gene (reference sequence).

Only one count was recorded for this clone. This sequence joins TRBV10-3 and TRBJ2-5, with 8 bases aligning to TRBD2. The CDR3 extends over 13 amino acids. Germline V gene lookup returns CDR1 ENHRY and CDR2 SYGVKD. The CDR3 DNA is TGTGCGATCGGGGGGGCCGGTGTGGAGACCCAGTACTTC. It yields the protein CAIGGAGVETQYF.

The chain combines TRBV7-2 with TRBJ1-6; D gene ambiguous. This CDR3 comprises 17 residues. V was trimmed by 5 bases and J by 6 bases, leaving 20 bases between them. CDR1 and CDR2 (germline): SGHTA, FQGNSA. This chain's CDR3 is CASSATPYTASNSPLHF. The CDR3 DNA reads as TGTGCCAGCAGCGCAACCCCCTACACGGCCAGTAATTCACCCCTCCACTTT.

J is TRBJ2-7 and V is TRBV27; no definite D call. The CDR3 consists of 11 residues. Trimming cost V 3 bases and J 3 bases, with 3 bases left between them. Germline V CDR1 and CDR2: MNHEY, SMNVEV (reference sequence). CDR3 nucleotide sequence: TGTGCCAGCAGTTTCGGCTACGAGCAGTACTTC. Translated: CASSFGYEQYF.